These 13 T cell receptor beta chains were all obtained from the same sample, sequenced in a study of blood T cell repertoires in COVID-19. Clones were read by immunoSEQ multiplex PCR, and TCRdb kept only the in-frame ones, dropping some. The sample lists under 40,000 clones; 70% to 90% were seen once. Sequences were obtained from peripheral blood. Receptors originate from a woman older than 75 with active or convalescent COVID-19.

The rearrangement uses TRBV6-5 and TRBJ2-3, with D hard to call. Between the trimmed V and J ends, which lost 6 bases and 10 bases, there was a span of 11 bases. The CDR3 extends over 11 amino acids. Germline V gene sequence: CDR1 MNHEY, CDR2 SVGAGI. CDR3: CASSPGVAQYF. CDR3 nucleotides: TGTGCCAGCAGCCCAGGCGTCGCGCAGTATTTT.

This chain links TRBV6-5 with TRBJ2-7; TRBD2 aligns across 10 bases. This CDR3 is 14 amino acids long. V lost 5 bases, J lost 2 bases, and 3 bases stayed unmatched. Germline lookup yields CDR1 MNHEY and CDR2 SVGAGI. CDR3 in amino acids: CASSRSGGAYEQYF. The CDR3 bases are TGTGCCAGCAGTCGGAGCGGGGGGGCCTACGAGCAGTACTTC.

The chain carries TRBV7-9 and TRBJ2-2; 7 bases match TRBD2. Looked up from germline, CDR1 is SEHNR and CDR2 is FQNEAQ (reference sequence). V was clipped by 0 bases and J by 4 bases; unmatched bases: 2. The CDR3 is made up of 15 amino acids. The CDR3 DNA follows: TGTGCCAGCAGCTTAGCCGGCGGGGGCACCGGGGAGCTGTTTTTT. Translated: CASSLAGGGTGELFF.

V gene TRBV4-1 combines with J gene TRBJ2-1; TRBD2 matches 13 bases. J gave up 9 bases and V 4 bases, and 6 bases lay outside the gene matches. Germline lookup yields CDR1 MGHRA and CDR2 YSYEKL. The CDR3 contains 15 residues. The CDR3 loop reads CASSPTGLAGAEQFF. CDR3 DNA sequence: TGCGCCAGCAGCCCGACCGGACTAGCGGGGGCTGAGCAGTTCTTC.

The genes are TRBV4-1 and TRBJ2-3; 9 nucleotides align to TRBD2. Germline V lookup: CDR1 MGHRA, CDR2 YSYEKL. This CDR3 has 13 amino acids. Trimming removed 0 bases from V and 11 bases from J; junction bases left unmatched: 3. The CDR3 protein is CASSQDQAGGQYF. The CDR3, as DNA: TGCGCCAGCAGCCAAGATCAAGCGGGGGGGCAGTATTTT.

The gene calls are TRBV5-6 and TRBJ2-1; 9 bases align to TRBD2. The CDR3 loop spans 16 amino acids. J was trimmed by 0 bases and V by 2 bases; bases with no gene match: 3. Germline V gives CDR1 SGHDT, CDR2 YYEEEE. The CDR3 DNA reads TGTGCCAGCAGCTTTTTTAGCGGGAGCTCCTACAATGAGCAGTTCTTC. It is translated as CASSFFSGSSYNEQFF.

The CDR3 loop is CASNGGTGANVLTF. The CDR3 DNA is TGTGCCAGTAACGGGGGAACTGGGGCCAACGTCCTGACTTTC. The V call is TRBV19, the J call TRBJ2-6, with a tentative D call TRBD2 (6 bases). CDR3 length equals 14 residues. Per the germline V gene, CDR1 is LNHDA and CDR2 is SQIVND (reference sequence). Trimming left V 7 bases short and J 2 bases short, with 9 bases between.

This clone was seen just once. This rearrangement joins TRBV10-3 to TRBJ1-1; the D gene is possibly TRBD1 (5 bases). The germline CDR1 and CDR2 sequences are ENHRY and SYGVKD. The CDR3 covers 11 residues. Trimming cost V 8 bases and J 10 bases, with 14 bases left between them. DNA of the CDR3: TGTGCCATCGGCCCCGTGGGGGGAGCTTTCTTT. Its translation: CAIGPVGGAFF.

CDR3 sequence: CASSHRRGTQETQYF. CDR3 nucleotides: TGTGCCAGCAGCCATCGGCGGGGGACCCAAGAGACCCAGTACTTC. This chain connects TRBV3-1 (or the pseudogene TRBV3-2) to TRBJ2-5, with 7 bases that match TRBD2. This CDR3 comprises 15 residues. The V gene end was trimmed by 3 bases and the J gene end by 1 base; junction bases not matched to a gene: 5. Germline CDR1 is LGHDT and CDR2 is YNNKEL (reference sequence).

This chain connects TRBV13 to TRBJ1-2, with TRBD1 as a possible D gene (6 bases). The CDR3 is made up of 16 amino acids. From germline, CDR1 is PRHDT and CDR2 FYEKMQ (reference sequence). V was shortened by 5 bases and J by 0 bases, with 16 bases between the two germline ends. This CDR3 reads CASSLSEDRTNYGYTF. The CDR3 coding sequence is TGTGCCAGCAGCCTCTCAGAGGACAGAACTAACTATGGCTACACCTTC.

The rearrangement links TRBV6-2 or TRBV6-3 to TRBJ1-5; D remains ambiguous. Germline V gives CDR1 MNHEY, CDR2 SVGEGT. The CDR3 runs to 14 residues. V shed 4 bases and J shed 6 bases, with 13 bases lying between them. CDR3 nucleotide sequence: TGTGCCAGCAGTTCGCGAGGAGGAACTCAGCCCCAGCATTTT. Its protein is CASSSRGGTQPQHF.

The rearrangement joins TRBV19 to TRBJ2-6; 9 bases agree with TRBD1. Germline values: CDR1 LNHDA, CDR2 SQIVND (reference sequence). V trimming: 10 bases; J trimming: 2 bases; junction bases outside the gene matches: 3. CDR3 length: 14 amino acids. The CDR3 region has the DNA TGTGCCACGGACAGGGGCGCTGGGGCCAACGTCCTGACTTTC. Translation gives CATDRGAGANVLTF. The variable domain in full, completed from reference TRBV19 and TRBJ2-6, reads DGGITQSPKYLFRKEGQNVTLSCEQNLNHDAMYWYRQDPGQGLRLIYYSQIVNDFQKGDIAEGYSVSREKKESFPLTVTSAQKNPTAFYLCATDRGAGANVLTFGAGSRLTVL.

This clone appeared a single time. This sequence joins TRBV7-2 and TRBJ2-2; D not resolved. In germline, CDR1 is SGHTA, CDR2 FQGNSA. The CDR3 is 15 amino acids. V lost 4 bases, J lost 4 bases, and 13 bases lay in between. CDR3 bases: TGTGCCAGCAGCTCGCGTCGTTCGAGCACCGGGGAGCTGTTTTTT. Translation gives CASSSRRSSTGELFF.